This T cell receptor beta chain was sequenced in a study of cytomegalovirus exposure and HLA in healthy donors. The V gene lost 4 bases and the J gene lost 3 bases, with 10 bases spanning the gap. Germline CDR1 SGHRS, CDR2 YFSETQ. The CDR3 spans 13 residues. Study-wide points: It was 150 to 200 TCR beta chains that were listed as cytomegalovirus-associated. The majority of TCR sequences were rare, yet some public TCRs appeared in many donors. In a later analysis, CMV-associated beta chains were mostly HLA-associated, it appeared. Published work reported that the classifier diagnosed cytomegalovirus status with high specificity and sensitivity.

Note on this clone: Antigen: not known.

With 60 Vbeta and 13 Jbeta primers, the PCR was carried out. The method was immunoSEQ multiplex PCR; TCRdb's version includes in-frame clones alone and lacks a portion of them. Of a few hundred thousand clones listed, roughly 79% are singletons. The chain couples TRBV5-1 to TRBJ1-2; D is perhaps TRBD1 (6 bases). This TCR derives from a woman aged 40 to 50 in good health and CMV-seronegative. Sequencing used PBMCs. The DNA of the CDR3 is TGCGCCAGCAGCGACAGGTCATACTATGGCTACACCTTC. Translating gives CASSDRSYYGYTF.